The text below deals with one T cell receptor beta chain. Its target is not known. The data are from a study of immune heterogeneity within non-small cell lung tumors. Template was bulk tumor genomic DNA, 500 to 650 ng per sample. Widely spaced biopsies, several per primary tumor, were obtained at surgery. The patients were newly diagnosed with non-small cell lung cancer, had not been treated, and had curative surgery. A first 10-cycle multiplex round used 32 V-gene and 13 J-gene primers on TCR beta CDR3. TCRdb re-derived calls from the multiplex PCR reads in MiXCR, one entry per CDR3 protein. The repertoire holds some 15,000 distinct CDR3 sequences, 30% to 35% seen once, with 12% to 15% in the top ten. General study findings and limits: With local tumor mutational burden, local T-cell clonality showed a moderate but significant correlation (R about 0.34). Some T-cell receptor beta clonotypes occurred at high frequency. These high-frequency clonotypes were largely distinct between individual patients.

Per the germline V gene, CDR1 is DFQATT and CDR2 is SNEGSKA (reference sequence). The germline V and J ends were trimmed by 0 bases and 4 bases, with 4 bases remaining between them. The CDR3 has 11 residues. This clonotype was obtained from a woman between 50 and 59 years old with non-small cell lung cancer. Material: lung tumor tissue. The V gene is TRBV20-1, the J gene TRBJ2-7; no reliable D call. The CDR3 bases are TGCAGTGCTAGAGATCCGTACGAGCAGTACTTC. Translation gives CSARDPYEQYF.